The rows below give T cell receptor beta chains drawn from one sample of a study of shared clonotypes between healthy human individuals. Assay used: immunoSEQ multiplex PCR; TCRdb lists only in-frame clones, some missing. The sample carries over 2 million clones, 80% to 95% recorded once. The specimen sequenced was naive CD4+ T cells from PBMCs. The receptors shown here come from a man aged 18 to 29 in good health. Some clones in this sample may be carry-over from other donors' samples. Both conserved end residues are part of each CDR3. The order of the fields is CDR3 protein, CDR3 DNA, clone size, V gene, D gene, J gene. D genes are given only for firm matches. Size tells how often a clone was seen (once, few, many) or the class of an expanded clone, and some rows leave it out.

CDR3 protein: CASSLEVGGNYGYTF
CDR3 DNA: TGCGCCAGCAGCTTGGAGGTTGGCGGTAACTATGGCTACACCTTC
clone size: once
V gene: TRBV5-1
D gene: .
J gene: TRBJ1-2

CDR3 protein: CASSMTGGLGNTIYF
CDR3 DNA: TGTGCCAGTAGTATGACGGGGGGTCTTGGAAACACCATATATTTT
clone size: .
V gene: TRBV19
D gene: .
J gene: TRBJ1-3

CDR3 protein: CASSITSGGFYEQYF
CDR3 DNA: TGTGCCAGCAGCATTACATCAGGGGGGTTCTACGAGCAGTACTTC
clone size: .
V gene: TRBV6-5
D gene: .
J gene: TRBJ2-7

CDR3 protein: CASSLVPFSYNEQFF
CDR3 DNA: TGTGCCAGCAGCTTAGTCCCGTTCTCCTACAATGAGCAGTTCTTC
clone size: .
V gene: TRBV7-2
D gene: .
J gene: TRBJ2-1

CDR3 protein: CASSFLGVPDTQYF
CDR3 DNA: TGTGCCAGCAGCTTTCTAGGTGTCCCGGATACGCAGTATTTT
clone size: .
V gene: TRBV13
D gene: .
J gene: TRBJ2-3

CDR3 protein: CASSPGTSGDYEQFF
CDR3 DNA: TGTGCCAGCTCACCGGGGACTAGCGGTGACTATGAGCAGTTCTTC
clone size: .
V gene: TRBV18
D gene: TRBD2
J gene: TRBJ2-1

CDR3 protein: CASSVASGGYNEQFF
CDR3 DNA: TGCGCCAGCAGCGTAGCTAGCGGGGGATACAATGAGCAGTTCTTC
clone size: .
V gene: TRBV5-1
D gene: TRBD2
J gene: TRBJ2-1

CDR3 protein: CASSGTGGISRTEAFF
CDR3 DNA: TGTGCCAGCAGCGGCACAGGGGGCATATCTCGCACTGAAGCTTTCTTT
clone size: once
V gene: TRBV7-2
D gene: TRBD1
J gene: TRBJ1-1

CDR3 protein: CASSQDLLASSYNEQFF
CDR3 DNA: TGCGCCAGCAGCCAGGACCTACTAGCGTCCTCCTACAATGAGCAGTTCTTC
clone size: .
V gene: TRBV5-1
D gene: TRBD2
J gene: TRBJ2-1

CDR3 protein: CASTGLPLNTGELFF
CDR3 DNA: TGTGCCAGCACTGGACTGCCACTGAACACCGGGGAGCTGTTTTTT
clone size: .
V gene: TRBV2
D gene: .
J gene: TRBJ2-2

CDR3 protein: CASSDGTSNHEQYF
CDR3 DNA: TGTGCCAGCAGTGATGGGACTAGCAACCACGAGCAGTACTTC
clone size: .
V gene: TRBV6-1
D gene: TRBD2
J gene: TRBJ2-7

CDR3 protein: CASSQPGQAAGNTIYF
CDR3 DNA: TGCGCCAGCAGCCAACCTGGACAGGCGGCTGGAAACACCATATATTTT
clone size: .
V gene: TRBV4-1
D gene: TRBD1
J gene: TRBJ1-3

CDR3 protein: CSVATGGFEKLFF
CDR3 DNA: TGCAGCGTGGCGACAGGGGGCTTTGAAAAACTGTTTTTT
clone size: .
V gene: TRBV29-1
D gene: TRBD1
J gene: TRBJ1-4

CDR3 protein: CASSRGAGAEGNTIYF
CDR3 DNA: TGCGCCAGCAGCCGGGGGGCGGGGGCAGAAGGAAACACCATATATTTT
clone size: .
V gene: TRBV5-1
D gene: .
J gene: TRBJ1-3

CDR3 protein: CASVGILTDTQYF
CDR3 DNA: TGTGCCAGCGTAGGGATCCTCACAGATACGCAGTATTTT
clone size: .
V gene: TRBV28
D gene: .
J gene: TRBJ2-3

CDR3 protein: CASSLDREHEQYF
CDR3 DNA: TGTGCCAGCAGCTTAGACAGGGAACACGAGCAGTACTTC
clone size: .
V gene: TRBV7-3
D gene: TRBD1
J gene: TRBJ2-7

CDR3 protein: CASSLGLAVQETQYF
CDR3 DNA: TGTGCCAGCAGCCTGGGACTAGCGGTGCAAGAGACCCAGTACTTC
clone size: once
V gene: TRBV5-4
D gene: TRBD2
J gene: TRBJ2-5

CDR3 protein: CASSVAGVGDTQYF
CDR3 DNA: TGTGCCAGCAGCGTCGCGGGGGTAGGAGATACGCAGTATTTT
clone size: .
V gene: TRBV9
D gene: TRBD2
J gene: TRBJ2-3

CDR3 protein: CASSVGPESGGNTIYF
CDR3 DNA: TGTGCCAGCAGCGTAGGACCGGAATCTGGGGGAAACACCATATATTTT
clone size: .
V gene: TRBV9
D gene: .
J gene: TRBJ1-3

CDR3 protein: CSAPPGGVTDTQYF
CDR3 DNA: TGCAGCGCTCCTCCCGGCGGGGTCACAGATACGCAGTATTTT
clone size: .
V gene: TRBV29-1
D gene: .
J gene: TRBJ2-3

CDR3 protein: CASSDAQGNTIYF
CDR3 DNA: TGTGCCAGCAGCGACGCACAGGGAAACACCATATATTTT
clone size: .
V gene: TRBV9
D gene: .
J gene: TRBJ1-3

CDR3 protein: CASSAALVDTQYF
CDR3 DNA: TGTGCCAGCAGCGCGGCCCTGGTAGATACGCAGTATTTT
clone size: .
V gene: TRBV9
D gene: .
J gene: TRBJ2-3

CDR3 protein: CASSVSRSRYNEQFF
CDR3 DNA: TGTGCCAGCAGTGTATCTCGGTCCCGCTACAATGAGCAGTTCTTC
clone size: .
V gene: TRBV2
D gene: .
J gene: TRBJ2-1

CDR3 protein: CAWNPGLAGVYEQYF
CDR3 DNA: TGTGCCTGGAACCCGGGACTAGCGGGAGTCTACGAGCAGTACTTC
clone size: .
V gene: TRBV30
D gene: TRBD2
J gene: TRBJ2-7

CDR3 protein: CASSLNRGDTQYF
CDR3 DNA: TGTGCCAGCAGCTTAAATCGTGGAGATACGCAGTATTTT
clone size: .
V gene: TRBV7-2
D gene: .
J gene: TRBJ2-3

CDR3 protein: CASSLVLGDTGELFF
CDR3 DNA: TGCGCCAGCAGCTTGGTTCTAGGGGACACCGGGGAGCTGTTTTTT
clone size: once
V gene: TRBV5-1
D gene: .
J gene: TRBJ2-2

CDR3 protein: CASSDSRRTSGVNEQFF
CDR3 DNA: TGTGCCAGCAGTGACTCTCGGCGGACTAGCGGGGTCAATGAGCAGTTCTTC
clone size: .
V gene: TRBV6-4
D gene: TRBD2
J gene: TRBJ2-1

CDR3 protein: CASGLAGRETQYF
CDR3 DNA: TGTGCTAGTGGTTTGGCGGGGAGGGAGACCCAGTACTTC
clone size: .
V gene: TRBV12-5
D gene: .
J gene: TRBJ2-5

CDR3 protein: CASSRSGATNEKLFF
CDR3 DNA: TGTGCCAGCAGTCGCTCGGGAGCAACTAATGAAAAACTGTTTTTT
clone size: .
V gene: TRBV28
D gene: .
J gene: TRBJ1-4

CDR3 protein: CSVRQEVLSYEQYF
CDR3 DNA: TGCAGCGTCCGCCAGGAGGTACTTTCCTACGAGCAGTACTTC
clone size: .
V gene: TRBV29-1
D gene: .
J gene: TRBJ2-7

CDR3 protein: CASSSSTPIDTQYF
CDR3 DNA: TGTGCCAGCAGCTCAAGCACACCCATCGATACGCAGTATTTT
clone size: .
V gene: TRBV7-9
D gene: .
J gene: TRBJ2-3

CDR3 protein: CASSRDGRPSATNEKLFF
CDR3 DNA: TGTGCCAGCAGTCGGGACGGCAGGCCATCTGCAACTAATGAAAAACTGTTTTTT
clone size: .
V gene: TRBV27
D gene: .
J gene: TRBJ1-4

CDR3 protein: CASLRDRGHNSPLHF
CDR3 DNA: TGTGCCAGCCTCCGGGACAGGGGCCATAATTCACCCCTCCACTTT
clone size: .
V gene: TRBV2
D gene: TRBD1
J gene: TRBJ1-6

CDR3 protein: CASSPAPPSTEAFF
CDR3 DNA: TGTGCCAGCAGCCCGGCCCCTCCTAGCACTGAAGCTTTCTTT
clone size: .
V gene: TRBV5-4
D gene: .
J gene: TRBJ1-1

CDR3 protein: CASSYRLAGSTDTQYF
CDR3 DNA: TGTGCCAGCAGTTACCGCCTAGCGGGTAGCACAGATACGCAGTATTTT
clone size: .
V gene: TRBV6-5
D gene: TRBD2
J gene: TRBJ2-3

CDR3 protein: CSVVAAGNTIYF
CDR3 DNA: TGCAGCGTTGTGGCGGCTGGAAACACCATATATTTT
clone size: .
V gene: TRBV29-1
D gene: .
J gene: TRBJ1-3

CDR3 protein: CASIYDIQYF
CDR3 DNA: TGTGCCAGCATTTACGACATTCAGTACTTC
clone size: .
V gene: TRBV6-4
D gene: .
J gene: TRBJ2-4

CDR3 protein: CASTPLRTSYSNQPQHF
CDR3 DNA: TGTGCCAGCACGCCTTTACGGACCTCCTATAGCAATCAGCCCCAGCATTTT
clone size: once
V gene: TRBV2
D gene: .
J gene: TRBJ1-5

CDR3 protein: CASSLAPANTEAFF
CDR3 DNA: TGTGCCAGCAGCTTAGCTCCAGCGAACACTGAAGCTTTCTTT
clone size: .
V gene: TRBV7-9
D gene: .
J gene: TRBJ1-1

CDR3 protein: CASSLGLAGEGGNEQFF
CDR3 DNA: TGTGCCAGCAGCTTAGGGCTAGCGGGAGAAGGTGGCAATGAGCAGTTCTTC
clone size: .
V gene: TRBV11-1
D gene: TRBD2
J gene: TRBJ2-1

CDR3 protein: CASSLHLVTSEGTQYF
CDR3 DNA: TGTGCCAGCAGCTTACACTTGGTGACTAGCGAAGGGACCCAGTACTTC
clone size: once
V gene: TRBV11-2
D gene: TRBD2
J gene: TRBJ2-5

CDR3 protein: CASSWGVADTGELFF
CDR3 DNA: TGTGCCAGCAGCTGGGGGGTCGCGGACACCGGGGAGCTGTTTTTT
clone size: .
V gene: TRBV11-3
D gene: .
J gene: TRBJ2-2

CDR3 protein: CASSYQENTEAFF
CDR3 DNA: TGTGCCAGCAGTTACCAAGAGAACACTGAAGCTTTCTTT
clone size: .
V gene: TRBV6-5
D gene: .
J gene: TRBJ1-1

CDR3 protein: CASSLVGETDTQYF
CDR3 DNA: TGTGCCAGCAGCTTAGTAGGAGAAACAGATACGCAGTATTTT
clone size: .
V gene: TRBV11-2
D gene: .
J gene: TRBJ2-3

CDR3 protein: CASSFSQNYNEQFF
CDR3 DNA: TGTGCCAGCAGCTTCTCTCAGAACTACAATGAGCAGTTCTTC
clone size: .
V gene: TRBV11-2
D gene: .
J gene: TRBJ2-1

CDR3 protein: CASSPPGDWIYNEQFF
CDR3 DNA: TGTGCCAGCTCACCACCGGGAGACTGGATCTACAATGAGCAGTTCTTC
clone size: .
V gene: TRBV18
D gene: .
J gene: TRBJ2-1

CDR3 protein: CASSLIGTGGMNTEAFF
CDR3 DNA: TGTGCCAGCAGCTTAATTGGGACAGGGGGAATGAACACTGAAGCTTTCTTT
clone size: .
V gene: TRBV7-9
D gene: TRBD1
J gene: TRBJ1-1

CDR3 protein: CSVQTGFEQFF
CDR3 DNA: TGCAGCGTTCAGACAGGGTTTGAGCAGTTCTTC
clone size: .
V gene: TRBV29-1
D gene: TRBD1
J gene: TRBJ2-1

CDR3 protein: CASAGGANVLTF
CDR3 DNA: TGTGCCAGCGCAGGGGGGGCCAACGTCCTGACTTTC
clone size: .
V gene: TRBV2
D gene: .
J gene: TRBJ2-6

CDR3 protein: CASSPSRTGEQYF
CDR3 DNA: TGTGCCAGCAGCCCCTCTCGGACTGGAGAGCAGTACTTC
clone size: .
V gene: TRBV14
D gene: .
J gene: TRBJ2-7

CDR3 protein: CASSSLRDRASSYEQYF
CDR3 DNA: TGTGCCAGCAGCTCTTTGAGAGACAGGGCGAGCTCCTACGAGCAGTACTTC
clone size: .
V gene: TRBV7-9
D gene: TRBD1
J gene: TRBJ2-7

CDR3 protein: CASSTAGTASNQPQHF
CDR3 DNA: TGTGCCAGTAGTACGGCGGGGACAGCGAGCAATCAGCCCCAGCATTTT
clone size: .
V gene: TRBV19
D gene: TRBD1
J gene: TRBJ1-5

CDR3 protein: CAWMREKLFF
CDR3 DNA: TGTGCCTGGATGAGAGAAAAACTGTTTTTT
clone size: .
V gene: TRBV30
D gene: .
J gene: TRBJ1-4

CDR3 protein: CASSRGQRSTNEKLFF
CDR3 DNA: TGTGCCAGCAGCAGGGGACAGAGATCAACTAATGAAAAACTGTTTTTT
clone size: .
V gene: TRBV5-4
D gene: TRBD1
J gene: TRBJ1-4

CDR3 protein: CASSLMTEPEYF
CDR3 DNA: TGTGCCAGCAGTTTAATGACAGAACCCGAGTACTTC
clone size: once
V gene: TRBV28
D gene: .
J gene: TRBJ2-5

CDR3 protein: CASSATSGVLYEQYF
CDR3 DNA: TGTGCCAGCAGTGCTACTAGCGGGGTCCTCTACGAGCAGTACTTC
clone size: .
V gene: TRBV28
D gene: TRBD2
J gene: TRBJ2-7

CDR3 protein: CAWSGDSIQPQHF
CDR3 DNA: TGTGCCTGGAGTGGGGACAGCATCCAGCCCCAGCATTTT
clone size: few
V gene: TRBV30
D gene: TRBD1
J gene: TRBJ1-5

CDR3 protein: CAWGSDSGGAFF
CDR3 DNA: TGTGCCTGGGGTTCAGACTCCGGGGGAGCTTTCTTT
clone size: few
V gene: TRBV30
D gene: .
J gene: TRBJ1-1